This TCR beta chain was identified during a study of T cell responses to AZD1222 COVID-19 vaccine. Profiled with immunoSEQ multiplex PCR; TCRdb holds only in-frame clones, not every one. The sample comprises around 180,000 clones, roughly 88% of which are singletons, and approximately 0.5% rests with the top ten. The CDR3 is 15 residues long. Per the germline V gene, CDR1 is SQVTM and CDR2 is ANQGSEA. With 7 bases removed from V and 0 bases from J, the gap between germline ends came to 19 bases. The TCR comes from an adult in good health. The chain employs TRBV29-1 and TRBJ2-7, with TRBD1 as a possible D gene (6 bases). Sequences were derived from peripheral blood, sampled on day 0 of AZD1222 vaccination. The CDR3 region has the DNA TGCAGCGCTTGGGCTGAGGGCAGGGGCTCCTACGAGCAGTACTTC. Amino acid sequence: CSAWAEGRGSYEQYF.